A selection of T cell receptor beta chains follows, all from one sample in a study of shared clonotypes between healthy human individuals. Only in-frame clones appear in the TCRdb table, and some are missing; sequencing was by immunoSEQ multiplex PCR. Of over 2 million clones detected, roughly 92% appear once; the ten largest clones hold roughly 0.34%. Sequenced sample: naive CD4+ T cells from PBMCs. These TCRs come from a man in his late teens or twenties in good health. Some clones in this sample may be carry-over from other donors' samples. The CDR3 runs from the conserved cysteine through the conserved F or W. The D gene is left open where the match is weak. Only part of the rows carry a size: once, few, many, or a class if the clone is expanded.

- | TRBJ2-7 | TRBV25-1 | - | TGTGCCAGCAGTCCGGGGGTAGGGACTTCTATCTCCTACGAGCAGTACTTC | CASSPGVGTSISYEQYF
- | TRBJ2-3 | TRBV4-2 | TRBD2 | TGTGCCAGCAGCCAAGATGGGCTAGCGGGAGGGCCCCCAGATACGCAGTATTTT | CASSQDGLAGGPPDTQYF
- | TRBJ2-2 | TRBV7-3 | - | TGTGCCAGCAGTTCTACAGGCTCGATCACCGGGGAGCTGTTTTTT | CASSSTGSITGELFF
- | TRBJ1-1 | TRBV9 | - | TGTGCCAGCAGCGCCCGAGGGATCCTGAACACTGAAGCTTTCTTT | CASSARGILNTEAFF
once | TRBJ2-7 | TRBV14 | - | TGTGCCAGCAGCCAAGTCTCGAGTACCTACGAGCAGTACTTC | CASSQVSSTYEQYF
- | TRBJ1-2 | TRBV20-1 | - | TGCAGTGCTAGGGGTCCCTATGGCTACACCTTC | CSARGPYGYTF
- | TRBJ2-1 | TRBV21-1 | - | TGTGCCAGCAGCCGACCGGGACAGGGGGCACGGCGGTACTACAATGAGCAGTTCTTC | CASSRPGQGARRYYNEQFF
- | TRBJ2-7 | TRBV4-1 | - | TGCGCCAGCAGCCAAGGGTCGGGACGGCTAACCTACGAGCAGTACTTC | CASSQGSGRLTYEQYF
once | TRBJ1-1 | TRBV7-2 | - | TGTGCCAGCAGCTTAGTCGAGTACACTGAAGCTTTCTTT | CASSLVEYTEAFF
- | TRBJ2-7 | TRBV5-1 | TRBD2 | TGCGCCAGCAGCTTGATGGGCGGGAGGGAGGACGAGCAGTACTTC | CASSLMGGREDEQYF
- | TRBJ1-1 | TRBV30 | - | TGTGCCTGGAAAACAGGGCCGAACACTGAAGCTTTCTTT | CAWKTGPNTEAFF
- | TRBJ2-1 | TRBV20-1 | - | TGCAGTGCTGGGACCTACAATGAGCAGTTCTTC | CSAGTYNEQFF
few | TRBJ1-2 | TRBV5-1 | TRBD1 | TGCGCCAGCAGACTCACAGGGGAGGGTGTTGGCTACACCTTC | CASRLTGEGVGYTF
- | TRBJ2-1 | TRBV7-3 | - | TGTGCCAGCAGCTTAACGATCGATAATGAGCAGTTCTTC | CASSLTIDNEQFF
- | TRBJ1-3 | TRBV18 | - | TGTGCCAGCTCACCTAACACAGTGGGCTCTGGAAACACCATATATTTT | CASSPNTVGSGNTIYF
- | TRBJ2-5 | TRBV6-5 | - | TGTGCCAGCAGTTACTCGACTCCCGGGGAGACCCAGTACTTC | CASSYSTPGETQYF
once | TRBJ2-6 | TRBV18 | - | TGTGCCAGCTCACCAGGGGCAGGGGCCAGCTCTGGGGCCAACGTCCTGACTTTC | CASSPGAGASSGANVLTF
- | TRBJ2-7 | TRBV19 | TRBD1 | TGTGCCAGTAGTATGGGACAGGGGGCCTACGAGCAGTACTTC | CASSMGQGAYEQYF